Below are 15 T cell receptor beta chains sequenced from a single sample in a study of blood T cells in healthy people across ages. With a J-beta primer mix and a sample-barcoded 5' primer, a second PCR ran about 7 to 12 cycles. TCRdb reanalysed the 5' RACE reads using MiXCR and keeps one entry per CDR3 protein. The sample includes 800,000 or so distinct CDR3 sequences, 60% to 80% of them seen just once. Material for sequencing was blood. These receptors came from a man under 40 in good health.

V gene TRBV30 combines with J gene TRBJ1-1; no clear D gene. This CDR3 region has 12 residues. V was clipped by 2 bases and J by 1 base, with 5 bases between them. Germline V gene data show CDR1 as GTSNPN and CDR2 as SVGIG (reference sequence). The CDR3 bases are TGTGCCTGGAGTACGTCGAACACTGAAGCTTTCTTT. Translation gives CAWSTSNTEAFF.

This chain links TRBV7-9 with TRBJ2-7; 9 positions match TRBD2. J lost 2 bases, V lost 5 bases, and 7 bases had no gene match. The CDR3 is 15 residues long. Germline V gene lookup returns CDR1 SEHNR and CDR2 FQNEAQ (reference sequence). The CDR3 loop is CASSEVGGGAYEQYF. CDR3 nucleotide sequence: TGTGCCAGCAGCGAAGTAGGCGGGGGGGCCTACGAGCAGTACTTC.

The table lists this clonotype with a few counts. The chain uses TRBV28 and TRBJ2-3; D may be TRBD1 (5 bases). Trimming stripped 2 bases from V and 1 base from J, with 13 bases between. The germline V gene has CDR1 MDHEN and CDR2 SYDVKM. The CDR3 is 16 amino acids. CDR3 residues: CASSLRQSGGTDTQYF. The CDR3 DNA reads as TGTGCCAGCAGTTTAAGACAGTCTGGTGGCACAGATACGCAGTATTTT.

The V call is TRBV6-1, the J call TRBJ1-6, with a possible D match to TRBD1 (6 bases). The CDR3 is 15 amino acids. V was shortened by 1 base and J by 9 bases, with 13 bases between the two germline ends. CDR1 and CDR2 from the germline V gene are MNHNS and SASEGT. The DNA for the CDR3 is TGTGCCAGCAGTGAAGTGTCAGGGGATAGTTCACCCCTCCACTTT. This sequence encodes CASSEVSGDSSPLHF.

This chain connects TRBV27 to TRBJ1-2, with 8 bases that match TRBD1. The CDR3 length is 15 residues. The germline gives CDR1 MNHEY, CDR2 SMNVEV (reference sequence). Trimming took 4 bases from V and 4 from J; bases not matched to a gene: 8. The CDR3 sequence: CASSSRPGGAYGYTF. CDR3 sequence (DNA): TGTGCCAGCAGTTCGCGCCCAGGGGGCGCCTATGGCTACACCTTC.

The chain couples TRBV20-1 to TRBJ2-4; D is ambiguous. The end of the DNA aligns better with TRBJ2-7, so the J call may be wrong. CDR3 length: 13 residues. Germline lookup yields CDR1 DFQATT and CDR2 SNEGSKA (reference sequence). The CDR3 DNA reads TGCAGTGCCGACGGTACTCAATCCTACGAGCAGTACTTC. Its protein product is CSADGTQSYEQYF.

This chain connects TRBV20-1 to TRBJ2-7; maybe TRBD2 (6 bases). Trimming removed 6 bases at V and 2 bases at J, with 23 bases between. Germline V lookup: CDR1 DFQATT, CDR2 SNEGSKA (reference sequence). The CDR3 loop spans 16 amino acids. The CDR3 sequence: CSALGTRGRAPYEQYF. Written as DNA, the CDR3 is TGCAGTGCCCTGGGGACGCGGGGAAGGGCCCCCTACGAGCAGTACTTC.

The rearrangement uses TRBV2 and TRBJ2-7; D unresolved. The J call may be wrong; the DNA end is better matched by TRBJ2-5. This CDR3 contains 14 residues. Per the germline V gene, CDR1 is SNHLY and CDR2 is FYNNEI. The CDR3 here is CASRGYELQQTQYF. The DNA for the CDR3 is TGTGCCAGCAGAGGCTACGAATTGCAGCAGACCCAGTACTTC.

V usage is TRBV29-1 and J usage is TRBJ1-1; D remains unclear. The CDR3 runs 12 residues. Deletions cut 6 bases from V and 2 bases from J, with 10 bases between. CDR1 SQVTM and CDR2 ANQGSEA come from the germline V gene. The CDR3 spells CSVGVTNTEAFF. CDR3 bases: TGCAGCGTCGGGGTAACCAACACTGAAGCTTTCTTT.

V usage is TRBV18 and J usage is TRBJ1-1; D uncertain. V gave up 1 base and J gave up 1 base, with 10 bases separating them. CDR3 length equals 15 residues. Germline assignment: CDR1 KGHSH and CDR2 LQKENI. The CDR3 region has the DNA TGTGCCAGCTCACCACAGGAACGGCGGAACACTGAAGCTTTCTTT. This codes for CASSPQERRNTEAFF.

This clonotype came up once. CDR3 sequence: CATSRDLNSPLHF. Here the CDR3 DNA reads TGTGCCACCAGCAGAGATCTGAATTCACCCCTCCACTTT. This chain links TRBV15 with TRBJ1-6; no clear D gene. The CDR3 is made up of 13 amino acids. The V end lost 0 bases, the J end lost 7 bases, and 4 bases lay between the germline ends. Germline-derived CDR1 and CDR2 are LNHNV and YYDKDF (reference sequence).

The rearrangement joins TRBV29-1 to TRBJ1-1; maybe TRBD1 (5 bases). Germline assignment: CDR1 SQVTM and CDR2 ANQGSEA. V was pared by 7 bases and J by 1 base, with 16 bases between. This CDR3 region has 14 residues. CDR3 sequence: CSGCQGSENTEAFF. CDR3 DNA sequence: TGCAGCGGCTGTCAGGGCTCAGAGAACACTGAAGCTTTCTTT.

The V gene is TRBV5-1, the J gene TRBJ2-6; either TRBD1 or TRBD2 may supply D (5 bases each). The germline CDR1 and CDR2 sequences are SGHRS and YFSETQ. V lost 6 bases and J 4 bases, leaving 11 bases between the germline ends. The CDR3 loop spans 14 amino acids. The CDR3 DNA reads TGCGCCAGCATGTCAGGGACCGGGGCCAACGTCCTGACTTTC. It yields the protein CASMSGTGANVLTF.

This chain joins TRBV7-2 and TRBJ2-4; 10 bases are shared with TRBD2. The CDR3 consists of 14 residues. Germline V gene lookup returns CDR1 SGHTA and CDR2 FQGNSA. J was trimmed by 9 bases and V by 6 bases; bases with no gene match: 8. CDR3 sequence (DNA): TGTGCCAGCAGGGCCAGCGGGGGGGCCAGCATTCAGTACTTC. This codes for CASRASGGASIQYF.

The J gene is TRBJ2-1, the V gene TRBV25-1; D possibly corresponds to TRBD2 (6 bases). The germline gives CDR1 MGHDK, CDR2 SYGVNS. V lost 3 bases and J lost 3, with 12 bases in between. This CDR3 has 15 amino acids. The CDR3 DNA is TGTGCCAGCAGTGAGTTGAGTAGCGGCTACAATGAGCAGTTCTTC. Amino acids: CASSELSSGYNEQFF.